One and the same sample provided the 32 T cell receptor beta chains below, sequenced in a study of blood T cell repertoires in COVID-19. Method: immunoSEQ multiplex PCR; TCRdb's copy keeps in-frame clones and lacks some. The profile covers a few hundred thousand clones, with over 75% appearing a single time and around 9% taken by the ten largest. Sequencing input: PBMCs or T cells enriched from blood (not recorded which). All receptors derive from a man between 40 and 49 years old who had recovered from COVID-19.

The chain links TRBV7-9 to TRBJ1-2; D remains unclear. V gave up 8 bases and J gave up 8 bases, with 15 bases separating them. The germline V gene has CDR1 SEHNR and CDR2 FQNEAQ (reference sequence). The CDR3 has 12 amino acids. CDR3 sequence (DNA): TGTGCCAGCGGAAAGGGCGGAGGAGGCTACACCTTC. Encoded protein: CASGKGGGGYTF.

This clone was recorded once. The chain links TRBV10-3 to TRBJ2-2; TRBD1 aligns across 8 bases. From germline, CDR1 is ENHRY and CDR2 SYGVKD. The J segment lost 4 bases and the V segment lost 6 bases, leaving 4 bases of the junction unmatched. The CDR3 is 14 residues long. CDR3: CAISRGPTTGELFF. The DNA for the CDR3 is TGTGCCATCAGCAGGGGGCCGACCACCGGGGAGCTGTTTTTT.

This clone appeared once. The J gene is TRBJ1-2, the V gene TRBV6-5, with D possibly being TRBD1 (5 bases). The CDR3 runs 13 residues. Trimming removed 2 bases from V and 8 bases from J, with 12 bases in between. Germline V gene sequence: CDR1 MNHEY, CDR2 SVGAGI. The DNA for the CDR3 is TGTGCCAGCAGTTACGGGGGGACGGGCGGCTACACCTTC. Protein product: CASSYGGTGGYTF.

This chain uses TRBV4-1 with TRBJ2-2; 12 bases agree with TRBD2. The junction had 9 bases not matched to a gene; V was cut back by 4 bases and J by 0 bases. CDR3 size: 19 residues. Germline V gene lookup returns CDR1 MGHRA and CDR2 YSYEKL. The CDR3 coding sequence is TGCGCCAGCAGCCCTCCGGCTAGCGGGGGGGCAACGAACACCGGGGAGCTGTTTTTT. This gives the protein CASSPPASGGATNTGELFF.

V and J are TRBV2 and TRBJ1-5, with 10 bases lining up with TRBD1. Germline V lookup: CDR1 SNHLY, CDR2 FYNNEI. The length of the CDR3 is 14 residues. V was pared by 5 bases and J by 5 bases, with 3 bases of the junction left unmatched. CDR3 residues: CASSQDRGDQPQHF. Here the CDR3 DNA reads TGTGCCAGCAGTCAGGACAGGGGGGATCAGCCCCAGCATTTT.

The chain couples TRBV6-5 to TRBJ1-2; D unclear. Trimming removed 2 bases from V and 7 bases from J, with 14 bases in between. This CDR3 region has 14 residues. The V gene's germline CDR1 is MNHEY and CDR2 SVGAGI. CDR3 sequence reads: CASSYVHESGGYTF. As DNA, the CDR3 is TGTGCCAGCAGTTACGTCCATGAGTCGGGTGGCTACACCTTC.

This CDR3 reads CASSLAGGLNEQFF. DNA of the CDR3: TGCGCCAGCAGTTTAGCGGGGGGGCTTAATGAGCAGTTCTTC. The chain recombines TRBV5-1 with TRBJ2-1; 11 positions match TRBD2. The germline CDR1 and CDR2 sequences are SGHRS and YFSETQ. The CDR3 contains 14 residues. The V segment lost 5 bases and the J segment 7 bases; nucleotides outside the gene matches: 5.

V is TRBV7-9 and J is TRBJ2-1, with 9 positions matching TRBD2. Germline lookup yields CDR1 SEHNR and CDR2 FQNEAQ (reference sequence). The V segment lost 8 bases and the J segment 1 base; nucleotides outside the gene matches: 12. The CDR3 has 17 amino acids. CDR3 residues: CASLGGRAGRSYNEQFF. CDR3 DNA: TGTGCCAGCTTAGGCGGGAGGGCCGGTCGATCCTACAATGAGCAGTTCTTC.

This rearrangement joins TRBV9 to TRBJ2-1, with 11 bases matching TRBD2. V shed 0 bases and J 6 bases; nucleotides not matched to a gene: 2. This CDR3 spans 15 amino acids. Germline V gene sequence: CDR1 SGDLS, CDR2 YYNGEE. The CDR3 here is CASSVVAGGLNEQFF. The CDR3 coding sequence is TGTGCCAGCAGCGTAGTAGCGGGAGGGCTCAATGAGCAGTTCTTC.

J is TRBJ1-5 and V is TRBV3-1 (or the pseudogene TRBV3-2), with TRBD1 matching over 9 bases. Germline CDR1 LGHDT, CDR2 YNNKEL (reference sequence). This CDR3 has 20 residues. Trimming cost V 1 base and J 1 base; bases outside gene matches: 14. DNA of the CDR3: TGTGCCAGCAGCCAAGGGGTTCTGGGGACAGGGATGAGGAGCAATCAGCCCCAGCATTTT. It codes for CASSQGVLGTGMRSNQPQHF.

Of note for this clone: An end of the junction differs from the germline gene, which may be a read error. The J gene is TRBJ1-6, the V gene TRBV19, with D maybe TRBD1 (6 bases). This CDR3 is built from 16 residues. Germline assignment: CDR1 LNHDA and CDR2 SQIVND (reference sequence). CDR3 protein: CASRIGVGQMNSPLHF. The CDR3 DNA sequence: TGTGCCAGTAGAATAGGGGTCGGACAGATGAATTCACCCCTCCACTTT.

This clone was detected only once. The chain couples TRBV2 to TRBJ2-7, with 7 bases matching TRBD2. The CDR3 has 15 amino acids. Looked up from germline, CDR1 is SNHLY and CDR2 is FYNNEI. V shed 6 bases, J shed 4 bases, and the junction held 12 bases outside the gene matches. This chain's CDR3 is CASSSQGSGQYEQYF. For the CDR3, the DNA is TGTGCCAGCAGCAGTCAGGGTAGCGGGCAATACGAGCAGTACTTC. The full variable domain, with the rest looked up from reference TRBV2 and TRBJ2-7, is EPEVTQTPSHQVTQMGQEVILRCVPISNHLYFYWYRQILGQKVEFLVSFYNNEISEKSEIFDDQFSVERPDGSNFTLKIRSTKLEDSAMYFCASSSQGSGQYEQYFGPGTRLTVT.

The J gene is TRBJ1-5, the V gene TRBV6-1, with D possibly matching TRBD1 (5 bases). The CDR3 consists of 15 residues. CDR1 MNHNS and CDR2 SASEGT come from the germline V gene. The V and J ends lost 2 bases and 2 bases respectively, with 10 bases between them. As DNA, the CDR3 is TGTGCCAGCAGTGAAATTTCGGGGGGCAATCAGCCCCAGCATTTT. Translating gives CASSEISGGNQPQHF.

This chain connects TRBV3-1 (or the pseudogene TRBV3-2) to TRBJ1-3; D uncertain. This CDR3 has 16 amino acids. The germline V gene encodes CDR1 LGHDT and CDR2 YNNKEL (reference sequence). V was pared by 4 bases and J by 0 bases, with 13 bases between. CDR3 region: CASSPLGPGSGNTIYF. CDR3 bases: TGTGCCAGCAGCCCACTGGGCCCAGGCTCTGGAAACACCATATATTTT.

The rearrangement uses TRBV7-3 and TRBJ2-4; weak D call: TRBD1 (6 bases). The CDR3 has 17 residues. V lost 8 bases and J lost 8, with 28 bases in between. Germline CDR1 and CDR2: SGHTA and FQGTGA. CDR3 region: CASAEGRGSSTADIQYF. CDR3 sequence (DNA): TGTGCCAGCGCCGAGGGCAGGGGATCAAGTACGGCGGACATTCAGTACTTC.

This chain uses TRBV19 with TRBJ1-1; possible D gene TRBD1, 5 bases. This CDR3 has 13 residues. Germline CDR1 and CDR2: LNHDA and SQIVND (reference sequence). Trimming took 5 bases from V and 10 from J, leaving 17 bases between them. DNA for the CDR3: TGTGCCAGTAGTCCGACCGGGACTCTGGGAGCTTTCTTT. Translation gives CASSPTGTLGAFF.

The chain combines TRBV2 with TRBJ2-3; 7 nucleotides line up with TRBD1. Losses at the gene ends were 6 bases for V and 2 bases for J; bases not matched to a gene: 8. The CDR3 spans 15 residues. Looked up from germline, CDR1 is SNHLY and CDR2 is FYNNEI. This CDR3 is CASRKQGSPTDTQYF. CDR3 in DNA: TGTGCCAGCAGAAAACAGGGGTCCCCCACAGATACGCAGTATTTT.

The V gene is TRBV15, the J gene TRBJ1-1; no clear D. V gave up 1 base and J gave up 3 bases, with 9 bases separating them. Germline CDR1 is LNHNV and CDR2 is YYDKDF (reference sequence). CDR3 length equals 14 residues. CDR3 bases: TGTGCCACCAGCAGAGGAGGAGGGCACACTGAAGCTTTCTTT. Its protein is CATSRGGGHTEAFF.

This clone has just one count. This chain uses TRBV29-1 with TRBJ1-5; a possible D gene is TRBD1 (6 bases). V lost 8 bases, J lost 0 bases, and 14 bases lay in between. This CDR3 contains 14 residues. Germline V CDR1 and CDR2: SQVTM, ANQGSEA. CDR3 DNA: TGCAGCCCGTCGGACAGTTATAGCAATCAGCCCCAGCATTTT. It translates to CSPSDSYSNQPQHF.

This chain links TRBV7-9 with TRBJ1-1, with D tentatively TRBD1 (5 bases). CDR1 and CDR2 from the germline V gene are SEHNR and FQNEAQ (reference sequence). V lost 8 bases to trimming and J lost 6 bases, with 10 bases between them. This CDR3 region has 11 residues. CDR3 DNA sequence: TGTGCCAGCTCCCGGGGGGCTGAAGCTTTCTTT. As protein: CASSRGAEAFF.

This clone was counted once. The CDR3 loop is CASSKRGTGIGYGYTF. Here the CDR3 DNA reads TGTGCCAGCAGCAAAAGAGGGACAGGGATAGGGTATGGCTACACCTTC. This chain connects TRBV21-1 to TRBJ1-2; TRBD1 is the table's D call and was not checked against the DNA. TRBV21-1 is a pseudogene locus. There are 16 residues in the CDR3.

CDR3: CASSGGGANNEQFF. The CDR3 bases are TGTGCCAGCAGCGGCGGGGGGGCTAACAATGAGCAGTTCTTC. The genes are TRBV7-9 and TRBJ2-1; 9 nucleotides agree with TRBD2. From germline, CDR1 is SEHNR and CDR2 FQNEAQ (reference sequence). This CDR3 spans 14 amino acids. With 5 bases clipped from V and 5 bases from J, the junction kept 4 bases outside the gene matches.

The chain has TRBV10-3 and TRBJ1-2, with 10 bases fitting TRBD1. The germline V gene encodes CDR1 ENHRY and CDR2 SYGVKD. CDR3 length equals 16 residues. Germline trimming cut 5 bases from V and 7 bases from J; bases unmatched to any gene: 13. CDR3 sequence reads: CAISLTGGSEGGGYTF. In DNA, the CDR3 is TGTGCCATCAGTCTGACAGGGGGCTCTGAGGGTGGTGGCTACACCTTC.

The chain links TRBV9 to TRBJ2-3; tentative D call: TRBD1 (7 bases). CDR3 length: 14 amino acids. The germline V gene has CDR1 SGDLS and CDR2 YYNGEE. V gave up 9 bases and J gave up 7 bases, with 21 bases separating them. The chain's CDR3 is CATRPRGDLHTQYF. The CDR3 DNA reads TGTGCCACCAGGCCCAGGGGGGACCTACATACGCAGTATTTT.

V usage is TRBV7-9 and J usage is TRBJ2-5, with D maybe TRBD1 (6 bases). There are 16 residues in the CDR3. The ends were cut back, 5 bases at V and 2 bases at J, with 18 bases in the middle. Germline V gene sequence: CDR1 SEHNR, CDR2 FQNEAQ (reference sequence). The CDR3 reads CASSRWSGASQETQYF. The CDR3 region has the DNA TGTGCCAGCAGCCGGTGGTCAGGGGCGAGTCAAGAGACCCAGTACTTC.

As DNA, the CDR3 is TGTGCCACCAGCAATGGGCAGGGTTTCGTCGGGGAGCTGTTTTTT. This encodes CATSNGQGFVGELFF. The chain recombines TRBV24-1 with TRBJ2-2; the D gene is possibly TRBD1 (5 bases). The V end was cut by 7 bases, the J end by 7 bases, with 18 bases between. CDR1 and CDR2 (germline): KGHDR, SFDVKD. The CDR3 length is 15 residues.

This clone is classed as medium-sized. The rearrangement uses TRBV4-1 and TRBJ2-7; 7 positions match TRBD2. The CDR3 covers 14 residues. V gave up 0 bases and J gave up 6 bases; unmatched junction bases: 5. Per germline, CDR1 MGHRA and CDR2 YSYEKL. CDR3 nucleotides: TGCGCCAGCAGCCAAGATATGGGAGGGACCGAGCAGTACTTC. Translating gives CASSQDMGGTEQYF.

The J gene is TRBJ2-3, the V gene TRBV29-1; TRBD1 matches 8 bases. This CDR3 has 14 residues. The trim removed 5 bases at V and 2 bases at J, leaving 6 bases unmatched. Germline V gene lookup returns CDR1 SQVTM and CDR2 ANQGSEA. The CDR3 region is CSVPRTGTTDTQYF. The CDR3 coding sequence is TGCAGCGTTCCCCGGACAGGGACCACAGATACGCAGTATTTT.

V and J are TRBV7-9 and TRBJ2-6; D is possibly TRBD2 (6 bases). V was clipped by 11 bases and J by 1 base, with 18 bases between them. CDR1 SEHNR and CDR2 FQNEAQ come from the germline V gene (reference sequence). The CDR3 is made up of 16 amino acids. The CDR3 is CAGAWGDLSGANVLTF. CDR3 DNA: TGTGCCGGCGCATGGGGGGACCTTTCTGGGGCCAACGTCCTGACTTTC.

This clone was counted a few times. V usage is TRBV2 and J usage is TRBJ2-1; the D is unclear. Germline V gene lookup returns CDR1 SNHLY and CDR2 FYNNEI. The V gene lost 6 bases and the J gene lost 8 bases, with 8 bases spanning the gap. The CDR3 totals 11 residues. This CDR3 reads CASRFTDEQFF. The CDR3 DNA sequence: TGTGCCAGCAGATTTACGGATGAGCAGTTCTTC.

CDR3 in amino acids: CASSRDREGGYTF. CDR3 nucleotide sequence: TGTGCCAGCTCACGGGACAGGGAGGGCGGCTACACCTTC. V is TRBV18 and J is TRBJ1-2; 9 positions match TRBD1. This CDR3 region has 13 residues. J gave up 8 bases and V 4 bases, and 5 bases lay outside the gene matches. Germline CDR1 reads KGHSH; CDR2 reads LQKENI.

The rearrangement links TRBV19 to TRBJ2-3, with TRBD1 matching 7 bases. The length of the CDR3 is 17 residues. Germline CDR1 and CDR2: LNHDA and SQIVND (reference sequence). Trimming took 5 bases from V and 2 from J; bases not matched to a gene: 13. CDR3: CASSSPPRDSNTDTQYF. The CDR3 nucleotides are TGTGCCAGTAGTTCGCCCCCCCGGGACAGCAACACAGATACGCAGTATTTT.